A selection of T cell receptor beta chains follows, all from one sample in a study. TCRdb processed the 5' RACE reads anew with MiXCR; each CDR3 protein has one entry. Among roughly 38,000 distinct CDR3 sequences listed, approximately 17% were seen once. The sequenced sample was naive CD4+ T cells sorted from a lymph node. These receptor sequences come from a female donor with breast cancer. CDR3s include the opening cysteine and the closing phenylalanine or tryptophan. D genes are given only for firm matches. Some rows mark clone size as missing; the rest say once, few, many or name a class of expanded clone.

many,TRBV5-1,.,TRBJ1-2,TGCGCCAGCAGTAGCGCGCGGGGGGAGACTAGCGGTGGCTACACCTTC,CASSSARGETSGGYTF
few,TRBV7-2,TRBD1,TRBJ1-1,TGTGCCAGCAGTGGACAGGGGGCCAGCACTGAAGCTTTCTTT,CASSGQGASTEAFF
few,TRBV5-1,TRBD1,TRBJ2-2,TGCGCTTCGGTCGAGACAGGGGTTGCCGGGGAGCTGTTTTTT,CASVETGVAGELFF
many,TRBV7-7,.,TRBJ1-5,TGTGCTAGCAGTCAAACGAGGGTTTGCAATCAGCCCCAGCATTTT,CASSQTRVCNQPQHF
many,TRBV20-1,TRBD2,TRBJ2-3,TGCAGTGCTAGCGGGGGGGCGAACACAGATACGCAGTATTTT,CSASGGANTDTQYF
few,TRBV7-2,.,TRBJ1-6,TGTGCCAGCAGCCCGCGGGAGTCAGTGAATTCACCCCTCCACTTT,CASSPRESVNSPLHF
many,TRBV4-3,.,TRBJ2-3,TGCGCCAGCAGCCAAGGCTCAGGGGAGGGCACAGATACGCAGTATTTT,CASSQGSGEGTDTQYF
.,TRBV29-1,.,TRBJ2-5,TGCAGCGCCGAAGGGAGGACGGGGGAGACCCAGTACTTC,CSAEGRTGETQYF
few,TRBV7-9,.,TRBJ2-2,TGTGCCAGGGAAGGGGAAACTTGGCTGGAAACCGGGGAGCTGTTTTTT,CAREGETWLETGELFF
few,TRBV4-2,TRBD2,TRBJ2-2,TGTGCCAGCAGCCAAGGACTAGCATCCGGGGAGCTGTTTTTT,CASSQGLASGELFF
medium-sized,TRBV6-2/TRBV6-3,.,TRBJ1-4,TGTGCCAGCCAAGGGGATGATGAAAAACTGTTTTTT,CASQGDDEKLFF
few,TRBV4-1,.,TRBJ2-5,TGCGCCAGCAGCCGATTAATGGGTGGAGAGACCCAGTACTTC,CASSRLMGGETQYF
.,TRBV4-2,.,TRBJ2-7,TGTGCCAGCAGCCAGGATAGGGGACCCTACGAGCAGTACTTC,CASSQDRGPYEQYF
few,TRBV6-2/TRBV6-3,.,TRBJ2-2,TGTGCCAGCGGAAACAGGGTGAGAGGCACCGGGGAGCTGTTTTTT,CASGNRVRGTGELFF
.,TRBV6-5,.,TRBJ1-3,TGTGCCAGCAGTTACTCGAAACAGAGGAACACCATATATTTT,CASSYSKQRNTIYF
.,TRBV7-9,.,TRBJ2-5,TGTGCCAGCAGCTTAGGTGGAGGGCAAGAGACCCAGTACTTC,CASSLGGGQETQYF
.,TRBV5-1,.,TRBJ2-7,TGCGCCAGCAGTCTCGACAACCACGAGCAGTACTTC,CASSLDNHEQYF
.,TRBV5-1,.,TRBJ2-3,TGCGCCAGCAGCCCACAGGGCGTAGACACAGATACGCAGTATTTT,CASSPQGVDTDTQYF
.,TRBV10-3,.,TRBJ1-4,TGTGCCATCAGTGAGTCGGCACCCTCAACTAATGAAAAACTGTTTTTT,CAISESAPSTNEKLFF
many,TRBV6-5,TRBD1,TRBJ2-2,TGTGCCACCTGGGACAGGTTGACCGGGGAGCTGTTTTTT,CATWDRLTGELFF
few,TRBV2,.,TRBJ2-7,TGTGCCAGCAGTGAAAATTCAGGGGTCGGCGAGCAGTACTTC,CASSENSGVGEQYF
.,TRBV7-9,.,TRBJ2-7,TGTGCCAGCAGCTTAGTGGAGCGGACCGAGCAGTACTTC,CASSLVERTEQYF
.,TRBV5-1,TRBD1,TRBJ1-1,TGCGCCAGCAGCTCCGGACAGGGAGGGACTGAAGCTTTCTTT,CASSSGQGGTEAFF
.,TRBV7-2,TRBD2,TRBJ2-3,TGTGCCAGCAGCTTAGTCCCCCCTAGCGGGAGGGCTGCAGATACGCAGTATTTT,CASSLVPPSGRAADTQYF
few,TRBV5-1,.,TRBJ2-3,TGCGCCAGCAGCGGGCCCCTCATAATAACGTTTAGCACAGATACGCAGTATTTT,CASSGPLIITFSTDTQYF
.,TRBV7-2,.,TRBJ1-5,TGTGCCAGCAGCTTGGGGAGGAATCAGCCCCAGCATTTT,CASSLGRNQPQHF
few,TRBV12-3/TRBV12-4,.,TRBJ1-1,TGTGCCAGCAGTCCCCGGACCAGGGGAAAGGCTGAAGCTTTCTTT,CASSPRTRGKAEAFF
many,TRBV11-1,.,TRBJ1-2,TGTGCCAGCAGCTTACCAGGGGTCGGCGGCTACACCTTC,CASSLPGVGGYTF
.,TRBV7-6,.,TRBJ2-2,TGTGCCAGCACCCAATGGGGACTTCCTAACCCCGGGGAGCTGTTTTTT,CASTQWGLPNPGELFF
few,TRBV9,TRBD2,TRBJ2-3,TGTGCCAGCAGCGTTCGGGCGGGAGAGGGCACAGATACGCAGTATTTT,CASSVRAGEGTDTQYF
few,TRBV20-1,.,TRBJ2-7,TGCAGTGCCCTTGAGGACTCGGGTGGGGAGCAGTACTTC,CSALEDSGGEQYF
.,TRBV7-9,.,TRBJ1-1,TGTGCCAGCAGCTCGGTCGGAACTGAAGCTTTCTTT,CASSSVGTEAFF
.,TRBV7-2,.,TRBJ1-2,TGTGCCAGCAGCTTAGATCGGGAGAAGGGAGTGTATAGGGGCTACACCTTC,CASSLDREKGVYRGYTF
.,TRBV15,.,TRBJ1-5,TGTGCCACCAGCAGAGTGGGACTTGTTGGGGGCTGGCAGCCCCAGCATTTT,CATSRVGLVGGWQPQHF
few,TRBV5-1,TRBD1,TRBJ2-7,TGCGCCAGCAGTCTGACAGGGCTTGACTACGAGCAGTACTTC,CASSLTGLDYEQYF
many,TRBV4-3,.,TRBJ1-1,TGCGCCAGCAGCCCTAGAGTGGCGGGCGCTGAAGCTTTCTTT,CASSPRVAGAEAFF
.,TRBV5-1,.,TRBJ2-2,TGCGCCAGCTGGACAACGAACACCGGGGAGCTGTTTTTT,CASWTTNTGELFF
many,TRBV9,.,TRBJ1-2,TGTGCCAGCAGCGTAGACCGAGACCCTAACTATGGCTACACCTTC,CASSVDRDPNYGYTF
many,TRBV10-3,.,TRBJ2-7,TGTGCCATCAGTGAACGGACAGCCTCCTACGAGCAGTACTTC,CAISERTASYEQYF
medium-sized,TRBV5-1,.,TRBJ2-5,TGCGCCAGCAGCTTGGAGACCCAAGAGACCCAGTACTTC,CASSLETQETQYF
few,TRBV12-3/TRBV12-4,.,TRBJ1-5,TGTGCCAGCAAAACTAAGGGGGAGCCCCAGCATTTT,CASKTKGEPQHF
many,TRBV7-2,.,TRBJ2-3,TGTGCCAGCAGCCAAAATTCTTTGGGGGATACGCAGTATTTT,CASSQNSLGDTQYF
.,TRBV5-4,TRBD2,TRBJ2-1,TGTGCCAGCAGCTCCCCAACTAGCGGGTCCTACAATGAGCAGTTCTTC,CASSSPTSGSYNEQFF
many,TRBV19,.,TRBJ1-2,TGTGCCAGTAGTGCCTTGGCGCATGGCTACACCTTC,CASSALAHGYTF
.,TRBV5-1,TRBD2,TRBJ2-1,TGCGCCAGCAGGTCATTAGCGGGAGGGGACCATGAGCAGTTCTTC,CASRSLAGGDHEQFF
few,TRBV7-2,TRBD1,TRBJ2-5,TGTGCCAGCAGCAAAAGGACAGGGGTTAGGGGAGAGACCCAGTACTTC,CASSKRTGVRGETQYF
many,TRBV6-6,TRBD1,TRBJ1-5,TGTGCCAGCAGTCACGGGACAGGGGGTCAGCCCCAGCATTTT,CASSHGTGGQPQHF
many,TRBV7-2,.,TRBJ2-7,TGTGCCAGCAGCCGGGACCGCCTGTACGAGCAGTACTTC,CASSRDRLYEQYF
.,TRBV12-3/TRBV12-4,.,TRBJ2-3,TGTGCCAGCAGCCACACTAGGGATCAGCAGTATTTT,CASSHTRDQQYF
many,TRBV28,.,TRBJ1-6,TGTGCCAGCAGTTTGACGAATTCACCCCTCCACTTT,CASSLTNSPLHF
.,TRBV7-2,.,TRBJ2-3,TGTGCCAGCAGCCCCGTTTGGAATGCAGATACGCAGTATTTT,CASSPVWNADTQYF
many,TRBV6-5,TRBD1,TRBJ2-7,TGTGCCAGCAGATTTAAGCCGGGACAGGGGCCCTACGAGCAGTACTTC,CASRFKPGQGPYEQYF
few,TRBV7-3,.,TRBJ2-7,TGTGCCAGCAGCAGCACCCCGGGTGCCGAGCAGTACTTC,CASSSTPGAEQYF